The 10 T cell receptor beta chains given below trace back to one sample, sequenced in a study of blood T cell repertoires in COVID-19. Some clones are missing from TCRdb's copy, which holds only in-frame ones; the method was immunoSEQ multiplex PCR. The repertoire includes roughly 240,000 clones, 75% to 85% of them detected once, and over 3.5% sits in the top ten. Material for sequencing was peripheral blood. The receptors here all came from a woman aged 70-85 years with acute or convalescent COVID-19.

CDR3: CATSRVRGQGSNTGELFF. The CDR3 bases are TGTGCCACCAGCAGAGTCCGGGGACAGGGGTCGAACACCGGGGAGCTGTTTTTT. The chain recombines TRBV15 with TRBJ2-2; 10 positions match TRBD1. This CDR3 comprises 18 residues. V lost 1 base and J lost 0; bases outside the gene matches: 5. Germline V gives CDR1 LNHNV, CDR2 YYDKDF (reference sequence). Complete variable domain (other parts from reference TRBV15 and TRBJ2-2): DAMVIQNPRYQVTQFGKPVTLSCSQTLNHNVMYWYQQKSSQAPKLLFHYYDKDFNNEADTPDNFQSRRPNTSFCFLDIRSPGLGDTAMYLCATSRVRGQGSNTGELFFGEGSRLTVL.

Only one count was recorded for this clone. The rearrangement joins TRBV9 to TRBJ2-5, with D hard to call. The CDR3 is 14 residues long. Germline loops: CDR1 SGDLS, CDR2 YYNGEE. V was trimmed by 0 bases and J by 3 bases, leaving 9 bases between them. The CDR3 sequence: CASSVEVGEETQYF. Written as DNA, the CDR3 is TGTGCCAGCAGCGTAGAGGTCGGAGAAGAGACCCAGTACTTC. The whole variable domain, remainder taken from reference TRBV9 and TRBJ2-5, is DSGVTQTPKHLITATGQRVTLRCSPRSGDLSVYWYQQSLDQGLQFLIQYYNGEERAKGNILERFSAQQFPDLHSELNLSSLELGDSALYFCASSVEVGEETQYFGPGTRLLVL.

Written as DNA, the CDR3 is TGCGCCAGCAGCCGCAAGCGAATTAGCGGGGGGGCCCACAATGAGCAGTTCTTC. Its translation: CASSRKRISGGAHNEQFF. This sequence joins TRBV4-1 and TRBJ2-1, with 11 bases fitting TRBD2. CDR1 is MGHRA, CDR2 YSYEKL, per germline. Unmatched junction bases numbered 13, after V lost 4 bases and J lost 5 bases. The CDR3 length is 18 residues.

This clone was observed once. CDR3 amino acids: CASSRQGRSYEQYF. As DNA, the CDR3 is TGTGCCAGTAGTAGACAGGGACGCTCCTACGAGCAGTACTTC. The V and J genes are TRBV19 and TRBJ2-7; TRBD1 aligns across 7 bases. This CDR3 region has 14 residues. V gave up 4 bases and J gave up 0 bases; unmatched junction bases: 3. Looked up from germline, CDR1 is LNHDA and CDR2 is SQIVND (reference sequence).

This clone has only one observation. The rearrangement uses TRBV12-3 or TRBV12-4 and TRBJ2-7; 8 bases fit TRBD1. This CDR3 is 13 amino acids long. Germline trimming cut 5 bases from V and 5 bases from J; bases unmatched to any gene: 5. CDR3 DNA sequence: TGTGCCAGCAGTACGCGGACAGGGAACGAGCAGTACTTC. It encodes CASSTRTGNEQYF.

A single count supports this clone. J is TRBJ2-1 and V is TRBV3-1 (or the pseudogene TRBV3-2); 9 positions agree with TRBD2. The V segment lost 3 bases and the J segment 9 bases; nucleotides outside the gene matches: 9. Germline V gene sequence: CDR1 LGHDT, CDR2 YNNKEL (reference sequence). The CDR3 is 15 amino acids. The CDR3 DNA follows: TGTGCCAGCAGCCACGCTAGCGGGGAATTCGGTGAGCAGTTCTTC. Amino acid sequence: CASSHASGEFGEQFF.

This clone was seen just once. The chain recombines TRBV28 with TRBJ2-1; D is possibly TRBD1 (5 bases). CDR3 length: 12 amino acids. The germline V and J ends were trimmed by 4 bases and 9 bases, with 10 bases remaining between them. CDR1 and CDR2 (germline): MDHEN, SYDVKM. The DNA of the CDR3 is TGTGCCAGCAGTTCACAGGTGGCTGAGCAGTTCTTC. Translation: CASSSQVAEQFF. The full variable domain, completed using reference TRBV28 and TRBJ2-1, is DVKVTQSSRYLVKRTGEKVFLECVQDMDHENMFWYRQDPGLGLRLIYFSYDVKMKEKGDIPEGYSVSREKKERFSLILESASTNQTSMYLCASSSQVAEQFFGPGTRLTVL.

V and J are TRBV4-1 and TRBJ2-7, with 8 nucleotides matching TRBD1. The junction had 5 bases not matched to a gene; V was cut back by 2 bases and J by 2 bases. CDR1 is MGHRA and CDR2 is YSYEKL in the germline V gene. The CDR3 sequence is 15 residues long. The CDR3 is CASSQPGTGTYEQYF. CDR3 nucleotides: TGCGCCAGCAGCCAACCCGGGACAGGAACCTACGAGCAGTACTTC.

The genes are TRBV15 and TRBJ1-2; a weak D match, TRBD1 (6 bases). CDR1 and CDR2 from the germline V gene are LNHNV and YYDKDF (reference sequence). Trimming stripped 5 bases from V and 10 bases from J, with 14 bases between. This CDR3 region has 12 residues. Here the CDR3 reads CATSGTGSLYTF. The CDR3 coding sequence is TGTGCCACCAGCGGAACAGGGTCCCTCTACACCTTC.

The rearrangement links TRBV19 to TRBJ1-2; TRBD1 matches 8 bases. This CDR3 region has 14 residues. Germline trimming cut 7 bases from V and 3 bases from J; bases unmatched to any gene: 7. The germline CDR1 and CDR2 sequences are LNHDA and SQIVND (reference sequence). This chain's CDR3 is CASTFVDRDYGYTF. The CDR3 region has the DNA TGTGCCAGTACCTTTGTGGACAGGGACTATGGCTACACCTTC.